A single sample is the source of the 19 T cell receptor beta chains below, sequenced in a study of T cell changes during pregnancy in multiple sclerosis. Generated by immunoSEQ multiplex PCR, the TCRdb table keeps only in-frame clones and is missing some. The sample holds approximately 99,000 clones; approximately 90% are singletons and the top ten take 0.7% to 0.9%. The sample here was peripheral blood, taken in the second trimester of pregnancy. These receptors were collected from a female donor in good health, enrolled as a control in a pregnancy study.

The CDR3 DNA reads TGTGCCAGCAGCTTAGGGGTTGGGGGGAGAGGGGCCACAGATACGCAGTATTTT. Amino acids: CASSLGVGGRGATDTQYF. This chain joins TRBV7-8 and TRBJ2-3; D is perhaps TRBD2 (6 bases). The V gene's germline CDR1 is SGHVS and CDR2 FQNEAQ. V was trimmed by 1 base and J by 2 bases, leaving 19 bases between them. This CDR3 contains 18 residues. Filled out from reference TRBV7-8 and TRBJ2-3, the complete variable domain reads GAGVSQSPRYKVAKRGQDVALRCDPISGHVSLFWYQQALGQGPEFLTYFQNEAQLDKSGLPSDRFFAERPEGSVSTLKIQRTQQEDSAVYLCASSLGVGGRGATDTQYFGPGTRLTVL.

The chain employs TRBV6-1 and TRBJ1-1; TRBD1 matches at 8 bases. V shed 5 bases, J shed 9 bases, and the junction held 8 bases outside the gene matches. From germline, CDR1 is MNHNS and CDR2 SASEGT. This CDR3 contains 13 residues. CDR3 residues: CASSTDRGSKAFF. As DNA, the CDR3 is TGTGCCAGCAGTACTGACAGGGGTTCCAAAGCTTTCTTT.

V usage is TRBV6-5 and J usage is TRBJ1-2, with D maybe TRBD1 (5 bases). The CDR3 contains 14 residues. Germline V gene sequence: CDR1 MNHEY, CDR2 SVGAGI. The V end lost 5 bases, the J end lost 4 bases, and 14 bases lay between the germline ends. The CDR3 DNA is TGTGCCAGCAGTCGTCAGGGTGATCGCTATGGCTACACCTTC. It is translated as CASSRQGDRYGYTF.

V usage is TRBV19 and J usage is TRBJ2-1; 7 nucleotides match TRBD2. The CDR3 extends over 15 amino acids. Germline assignment: CDR1 LNHDA and CDR2 SQIVND (reference sequence). V shed 7 bases, J shed 0 bases, and the junction held 6 bases outside the gene matches. The CDR3 DNA reads as TGTGCCAGTACCCCCCTAGCGGACTCCTACAATGAGCAGTTCTTC. This sequence encodes CASTPLADSYNEQFF.

This rearrangement joins TRBV30 to TRBJ2-5; D unclear. CDR1 and CDR2 (germline): GTSNPN, SVGIG (reference sequence). The CDR3 is made up of 13 amino acids. V was cut by 0 bases and J by 5 bases, with 10 bases left in between. The CDR3 nucleotides read TGTGCCTGGAGTGTCGTGGGCCTCGAGACCCAGTACTTC. It specifies CAWSVVGLETQYF.

The chain links TRBV11-3 to TRBJ1-2, with 11 bases lining up with TRBD1. The germline V gene encodes CDR1 SGHNT and CDR2 YENEEA. Germline trimming cut 5 bases from V and 7 bases from J; bases unmatched to any gene: 9. CDR3 length: 15 amino acids. The CDR3 DNA sequence: TGTGCCAGCAGCAAGAGGACAGGGGGCGAGAGTGGCTACACCTTC. Its translation is CASSKRTGGESGYTF.

This chain links TRBV27 with TRBJ2-2, with 9 bases identical to TRBD2. The length of the CDR3 is 16 residues. CDR1 MNHEY and CDR2 SMNVEV come from the germline V gene (reference sequence). The ends lost 5 bases at V and 1 base at J; junction bases unmatched: 5. Here the CDR3 DNA reads TGTGCCAGCAGTCAGCGGGGGGCCGTGAACACCGGGGAGCTGTTTTTT. Translated: CASSQRGAVNTGELFF.

This rearrangement joins TRBV5-1 to TRBJ2-7; TRBD1 matches 8 bases. The CDR3 sequence is 15 residues long. Germline CDR1 SGHRS, CDR2 YFSETQ. The trim removed 1 base at V and 2 bases at J, leaving 5 bases unmatched. The chain's CDR3 is CASSLTGTGPYEQYF. Here the CDR3 DNA reads TGCGCCAGCAGCTTGACGGGGACAGGTCCCTACGAGCAGTACTTC.

The chain couples TRBV28 to TRBJ1-2; perhaps TRBD1 as D (5 bases). Trimming removed 2 bases at V and 4 bases at J, with 11 bases between. This CDR3 contains 14 residues. The germline gives CDR1 MDHEN, CDR2 SYDVKM. The CDR3 coding sequence is TGTGCCAGCAGTTTAAGTACACAGGTCTATGGCTACACCTTC. Protein sequence: CASSLSTQVYGYTF.

V usage is TRBV5-1 and J usage is TRBJ1-6; 7 bases map to TRBD1. V shed 5 bases, J shed 7 bases, and the junction held 9 bases outside the gene matches. Germline CDR1 and CDR2: SGHRS and YFSETQ. This CDR3 is built from 15 residues. The CDR3 sequence is CASRSEGAINSPLHF. CDR3 coding DNA: TGCGCCAGCAGGTCAGAGGGGGCGATCAATTCACCCCTCCACTTT.

For the CDR3, the DNA is TGTGCCAGTAGTGTCGGCCCTCAGGCCAATGAGCAGTTCTTC. Protein product: CASSVGPQANEQFF. The chain is built from TRBV19 and TRBJ2-1; D is uncertain. The CDR3 contains 14 residues. Germline CDR1 and CDR2: LNHDA and SQIVND (reference sequence). The V end lost 5 bases, the J end lost 6 bases, and 14 bases lay between the germline ends.

The V and J genes are TRBV19 and TRBJ1-2; the D is unclear. The CDR3 spans 13 residues. Germline values: CDR1 LNHDA, CDR2 SQIVND (reference sequence). Trimming removed 7 bases at V and 7 bases at J, with 16 bases between. The CDR3 protein is CASTPIGVSGYTF. The CDR3 coding sequence is TGTGCCAGTACCCCTATCGGGGTTTCTGGCTACACCTTC.

This clone turned up a few times. The chain combines TRBV19 with TRBJ2-5; D possibly corresponds to TRBD1 (5 bases). Trimming removed 9 bases at V and 7 bases at J, with 15 bases between. Germline V gene data show CDR1 as LNHDA and CDR2 as SQIVND (reference sequence). The CDR3 spans 12 residues. The CDR3 DNA is TGTGCCAGCAATCAGGGTTCCGGGACCCAGTACTTC. The encoded protein is CASNQGSGTQYF.

This chain joins TRBV5-1 and TRBJ2-1; the match to TRBD2 covers 9 bases. V was clipped by 2 bases and J by 3 bases; unmatched bases: 3. The CDR3 is 15 residues long. The germline V gene has CDR1 SGHRS and CDR2 YFSETQ. The CDR3 sequence is CASSLRTSDYNEQFF. CDR3 in DNA: TGCGCCAGCAGCTTAAGGACTAGCGACTACAATGAGCAGTTCTTC.

The chain combines TRBV5-4 with TRBJ2-7, with 9 nucleotides matching TRBD1. Germline CDR1 and CDR2: SGHNT and YYREEE (reference sequence). Trimming at V came to 7 bases and at J to 0 bases, leaving 5 bases not matched to a gene. The CDR3 length is 14 residues. The CDR3 DNA sequence: TGTGCCAGCCGGCCGGGACAGGGCTCCTACGAGCAGTACTTC. Translating it yields CASRPGQGSYEQYF.

The chain couples TRBV5-1 to TRBJ2-7; tentative D call: TRBD1 (6 bases). Germline lookup yields CDR1 SGHRS and CDR2 YFSETQ. Between the trimmed V and J ends, which lost 4 bases and 5 bases, there was a span of 13 bases. The CDR3 sequence is 13 residues long. The CDR3 spells CASSPSPGDEQYF. The CDR3 DNA reads as TGCGCCAGCAGCCCCTCCCCAGGGGACGAGCAGTACTTC.

The gene calls are TRBV21-1 and TRBJ2-2; TRBD1 is the table's D call, not checked against the DNA. TRBV21-1 is recorded as a pseudogene. The CDR3 length is 16 residues. The CDR3 bases are TGTGCCAGCAGCAAACATGGCAGGGGAGACACCGGGGAGCTGTTTTTT. Translated, it gives CASSKHGRGDTGELFF.

This chain connects TRBV7-9 to TRBJ2-7, with 7 bases fitting TRBD1. The CDR3 sequence is 15 residues long. CDR1 and CDR2 from the germline V gene are SEHNR and FQNEAQ (reference sequence). Trimming at V came to 3 bases and at J to 0 bases, leaving 5 bases not matched to a gene. CDR3: CASSLLQGPSYEQYF. In nucleotides, the CDR3 is TGTGCCAGCAGCTTGCTACAGGGGCCCTCCTACGAGCAGTACTTC.

V gene TRBV27 combines with J gene TRBJ2-7; tentatively, D is TRBD2 (5 bases). CDR1 and CDR2 from the germline V gene are MNHEY and SMNVEV (reference sequence). The CDR3 is 14 residues long. V lost 3 bases, J lost 4 bases, and 13 bases lay in between. The CDR3 is CASSLTGTGYEQYF. In nucleotides, the CDR3 is TGTGCCAGCAGTTTGACGGGAACGGGATACGAGCAGTACTTC.